Shown below are 32 T cell receptor beta chains from a single sample sequenced in a study of T-cell memory formation after mild COVID-19. TCRdb passed the 5' RACE reads through MiXCR, listing each CDR3 protein once. This table holds roughly 320,000 distinct CDR3 sequences, 25% to 30% found once. The sequencing sample was made of PBMCs or a T cell subset sorted from them (not recorded which). The receptors were sampled from an adult woman who had mild COVID-19 (a few samples of this study predate the infection). Cell type and time point are not known.

This clonotype came up a few times. The CDR3 loop is CASSWDRDRTYNEQFF. In DNA form, the CDR3 reads TGTGCCAGCAGCTGGGACCGGGACAGGACCTACAATGAGCAGTTCTTC. The V gene is TRBV5-4, the J gene TRBJ2-1, with TRBD1 matching over 8 bases. The CDR3 contains 16 residues. With V trimmed by 3 bases and J by 2 bases, 7 bases remained unmatched. Germline lookup yields CDR1 SGHNT and CDR2 YYREEE (reference sequence).

V is TRBV7-2 and J is TRBJ2-1; D is possibly TRBD2 (5 bases). Germline assignment: CDR1 SGHTA and CDR2 FQGNSA. The CDR3 has 14 residues. The V end was cut by 5 bases, the J end by 10 bases, with 18 bases between. CDR3 nucleotides: TGTGCCAGCAGCCCCCTGGGAGCGGCGGAGGAGCAGTTCTTC. This gives the protein CASSPLGAAEEQFF. The full variable domain, with the rest looked up from reference TRBV7-2 and TRBJ2-1, is GAGVSQSPSNKVTEKGKDVELRCDPISGHTALYWYRQSLGQGLEFLIYFQGNSAPDKSGLPSDRFSAERTGGSVSTLTIQRTQQEDSAVYLCASSPLGAAEEQFFGPGTRLTVL.

This rearrangement joins TRBV20-1 to TRBJ1-4, with D unresolved. The V gene's germline CDR1 is DFQATT and CDR2 SNEGSKA (reference sequence). Trimming left V 6 bases short and J 5 bases short, with 13 bases between. This CDR3 is 13 amino acids long. CDR3 region: CSAEGGKNEKLFF. In DNA form, the CDR3 reads TGCAGTGCAGAGGGAGGGAAGAATGAAAAACTGTTTTTT.

The CDR3 nucleotides read TGTGCCACGACCCAGCGGGGGGGTGGAGAGACCCAGTACTTC. Protein: CATTQRGGGETQYF. The rearrangement joins TRBV2 to TRBJ2-5, with TRBD2 identical over 10 bases. There are 14 residues in the CDR3. Per the germline V gene, CDR1 is SNHLY and CDR2 is FYNNEI. V gave up 10 bases and J gave up 4 bases; unmatched junction bases: 9.

The chain couples TRBV7-2 to TRBJ2-2, with 7 bases fitting TRBD1. This CDR3 region has 15 residues. Looked up from germline, CDR1 is SGHTA and CDR2 is FQGNSA. J gave up 7 bases and V 4 bases, and 9 bases lay outside the gene matches. CDR3 residues: CASSSDREFFGELFF. CDR3 bases: TGTGCCAGCAGCTCCGACAGGGAATTCTTCGGGGAGCTGTTTTTT.

This clonotype has a handful of counts. This chain connects TRBV10-3 to TRBJ1-1; a weak D match, TRBD1 (5 bases). V was cut by 0 bases and J by 6 bases, with 11 bases left in between. The CDR3 totals 14 residues. Germline CDR1 is ENHRY and CDR2 is SYGVKD. CDR3 nucleotide sequence: TGTGCCATCAGTGAGTCTAAAGGGGCGTCTGAAGCTTTCTTT. Protein sequence: CAISESKGASEAFF.

This chain links TRBV10-3 with TRBJ1-1; unclear D gene. CDR3 length: 16 amino acids. V gave up 0 bases and J gave up 1 base, with 12 bases separating them. Per the germline V gene, CDR1 is ENHRY and CDR2 is SYGVKD. The CDR3 DNA reads as TGTGCCATCAGTGAGTCGGATAGGGCTGGGAACACTGAAGCTTTCTTT. Its protein product is CAISESDRAGNTEAFF.

There are a few counts of this clonotype. This chain joins TRBV5-6 and TRBJ1-1; D is unclear. Trimming stripped 4 bases from V and 4 bases from J, with 17 bases between. Germline CDR1 and CDR2: SGHDT and YYEEEE. The CDR3 sequence is 15 residues long. CDR3 protein: CASSHTRALITEAFF. CDR3 DNA: TGTGCCAGCAGCCATACAAGGGCGCTAATCACTGAAGCTTTCTTT.

The chain links TRBV5-1 to TRBJ2-1; TRBD1 matches 8 bases. With V trimmed by 1 base and J by 2 bases, 5 bases remained unmatched. CDR3 length equals 16 residues. Germline V gives CDR1 SGHRS, CDR2 YFSETQ. The CDR3 DNA is TGCGCCAGCAGCTTGCAACAGGGGGTCGCCTACAATGAGCAGTTCTTC. It is translated as CASSLQQGVAYNEQFF.

This clonotype was found a few times. The chain has TRBV19 and TRBJ2-1; 11 nucleotides line up with TRBD1. The CDR3 loop spans 16 amino acids. J gave up 5 bases and V 4 bases, and 7 bases lay outside the gene matches. The germline gives CDR1 LNHDA, CDR2 SQIVND (reference sequence). The CDR3 sequence: CASSTPRTGGNNEQFF. DNA for the CDR3: TGTGCCAGTAGTACCCCCAGGACAGGGGGCAACAATGAGCAGTTCTTC.

This clonotype was observed a few times. The CDR3 protein is CASSSLGSGVSDTQYF. The CDR3 DNA follows: TGTGCCAGCAGCTCCTTGGGTAGCGGGGTGTCAGATACGCAGTATTTT. V is TRBV7-2 and J is TRBJ2-3, with 8 bases aligning to TRBD2. Trimming cost V 4 bases and J 4 bases; bases outside gene matches: 10. This CDR3 has 16 amino acids. Germline V gene data show CDR1 as SGHTA and CDR2 as FQGNSA.

This chain links TRBV7-6 with TRBJ2-3; TRBD2 matches at 7 bases. After removal of 5 bases from V and 0 bases from J, the junction contained 8 bases not matched to a gene. The CDR3 totals 16 residues. The V gene's germline CDR1 is SGHVS and CDR2 FNYEAQ. The CDR3 region is CASSHPAGESTDTQYF. The CDR3 coding sequence is TGTGCCAGCAGCCACCCGGCGGGAGAAAGCACAGATACGCAGTATTTT.

This clonotype was counted only a few times. The chain combines TRBV5-6 with TRBJ2-7, with D perhaps matching TRBD2 (5 bases). The V gene's germline CDR1 is SGHDT and CDR2 YYEEEE. The CDR3 length is 11 residues. Trimming stripped 1 base from V and 6 bases from J, with 5 bases between. CDR3 DNA sequence: TGTGCCAGCAGCTTGCGGGGCGAGCAGTACTTC. Translation gives CASSLRGEQYF.

This clonotype has a handful of counts. The chain uses TRBV20-1 and TRBJ1-4; tentative D call: TRBD1 (5 bases). The V gene lost 1 base and the J gene lost 8 bases, with 20 bases spanning the gap. Germline values: CDR1 DFQATT, CDR2 SNEGSKA (reference sequence). The CDR3 is 16 residues long. In DNA, the CDR3 is TGCAGTGCTAGAGCCCTTTCCCAGGACAATCCGGAAAAACTGTTTTTT. Amino acids: CSARALSQDNPEKLFF.

This clonotype was observed a handful of times. The chain is built from TRBV6-1 and TRBJ1-6, with 7 bases matching TRBD1. This CDR3 is built from 16 residues. After removal of 1 base from V and 8 bases from J, the junction contained 8 bases not matched to a gene. Germline CDR1 is MNHNS and CDR2 is SASEGT. The CDR3 region has the DNA TGTGCCAGCAGTGAAGGGTTTAGGGGGCCTTATTCACCCCTCCACTTT. Protein product: CASSEGFRGPYSPLHF.

The gene calls are TRBV29-1 and TRBJ2-1; D call uncertain. Germline V lookup: CDR1 SQVTM, CDR2 ANQGSEA. This CDR3 comprises 15 residues. V was shortened by 4 bases and J by 4 bases, with 17 bases between the two germline ends. In nucleotides, the CDR3 is TGCAGCGTTGGTCGTCACAGCGTCAGGTACAATGAGCAGTTCTTC. Amino acid sequence: CSVGRHSVRYNEQFF.

This clonotype was found a few times. The J gene is TRBJ1-1, the V gene TRBV20-1, with no clear D. Trimming pared 3 bases from V and 3 bases from J, leaving 11 bases between. This CDR3 region has 13 residues. The germline gives CDR1 DFQATT, CDR2 SNEGSKA (reference sequence). CDR3 nucleotides: TGCAGTGCTAGTACCGGCAGATACACTGAAGCTTTCTTT. It encodes CSASTGRYTEAFF.

The V call is TRBV7-9, the J call TRBJ2-7, with TRBD1 identical over 8 bases. Trimming cost V 5 bases and J 0 bases; bases outside gene matches: 6. This CDR3 comprises 15 residues. CDR1 is SEHNR, CDR2 FQNEAQ, per germline (reference sequence). The CDR3 coding sequence is TGTGCCAGCAGCCACACAGGGGGGTACTCCTACGAGCAGTACTTC. Translating gives CASSHTGGYSYEQYF.

The CDR3 DNA reads as TGTGCCAGCAGTTTCCTACAGGGGTATGGCTACACCTTC. Protein product: CASSFLQGYGYTF. V is TRBV6-5 and J is TRBJ1-2, with 7 bases matching TRBD1. J lost 5 bases, V lost 4 bases, and 4 bases had no gene match. Per the germline V gene, CDR1 is MNHEY and CDR2 is SVGAGI. This CDR3 has 13 amino acids.

This clonotype was observed a handful of times. The genes are TRBV27 and TRBJ1-5; TRBD1 matches at 9 bases. Per germline, CDR1 MNHEY and CDR2 SMNVEV (reference sequence). Germline trimming cut 5 bases from V and 4 bases from J; bases unmatched to any gene: 6. This CDR3 is built from 15 residues. CDR3: CASSAIDRGNQPQHF. In DNA form, the CDR3 reads TGTGCCAGCAGTGCGATCGACAGGGGGAATCAGCCCCAGCATTTT.

In this sample, this clonotype turned up a few times. The gene calls are TRBV7-9 and TRBJ2-4, with a weak D call TRBD2 (5 bases). Trimming pared 1 base from V and 2 bases from J, leaving 12 bases between. This CDR3 is built from 16 residues. From germline, CDR1 is SEHNR and CDR2 FQNEAQ (reference sequence). The DNA of the CDR3 is TGTGCCAGCAGCTTAGAGAGGGCCCGTTCCAAAAACATTCAGTACTTC. Translating it yields CASSLERARSKNIQYF.

This chain connects TRBV9 to TRBJ2-3; no firm D call. The CDR3 covers 17 residues. V lost 0 bases, J lost 0 bases, and 14 bases lay in between. Germline V gene sequence: CDR1 SGDLS, CDR2 YYNGEE. The DNA of the CDR3 is TGTGCCAGCAGCGTAGTGCCAGCAGCTGGAAGCACAGATACGCAGTATTTT. This gives the protein CASSVVPAAGSTDTQYF.

In DNA form, the CDR3 reads TGTGCCAGCTCACCCCCAGGACCGGGTTACGAGCAGTACTTC. It encodes CASSPPGPGYEQYF. V is TRBV18 and J is TRBJ2-7; D unresolved. Germline V CDR1 and CDR2: KGHSH, LQKENI. V was shortened by 3 bases and J by 4 bases, with 13 bases between the two germline ends. CDR3 length equals 14 residues.

The V and J genes are TRBV7-8 and TRBJ1-5; TRBD1 aligns across 7 bases. Germline trimming cut 8 bases from V and 2 bases from J; bases unmatched to any gene: 9. This CDR3 region has 15 residues. Germline loops: CDR1 SGHVS, CDR2 FQNEAQ. The CDR3 DNA reads TGTGCCAGCCACGAGACAGGGTCGGGCAATCAGCCCCAGCATTTT. This sequence encodes CASHETGSGNQPQHF.

V is TRBV12-3 or TRBV12-4 and J is TRBJ2-1, with 11 bases identical to TRBD2. Losses at the gene ends were 4 bases for V and 6 bases for J; bases not matched to a gene: 2. The CDR3 spans 14 residues. The CDR3 protein is CASSYGTSGNEQFF. CDR3 sequence (DNA): TGTGCCAGCAGTTACGGGACTAGCGGCAATGAGCAGTTCTTC.

This clonotype has only a few counts. The V gene is TRBV6-6, the J gene TRBJ1-1, with 9 bases aligning to TRBD1. Germline V lookup: CDR1 MNHNY, CDR2 SVGAGI (reference sequence). Trimming took 4 bases from V and 1 from J; bases not matched to a gene: 4. The CDR3 is made up of 15 amino acids. The CDR3 region is CASSLTGGRNTEAFF. The CDR3 nucleotides read TGTGCCAGCAGTTTGACAGGGGGTAGGAACACTGAAGCTTTCTTT.

The gene calls are TRBV2 and TRBJ2-1; D uncertain. Between the trimmed V and J ends, which lost 1 base and 5 bases, there was a span of 12 bases. In germline, CDR1 is SNHLY, CDR2 FYNNEI. This CDR3 has 15 amino acids. The CDR3 sequence is CASSEGAVPNNEQFF. CDR3 nucleotide sequence: TGTGCCAGCAGTGAAGGGGCGGTCCCCAACAATGAGCAGTTCTTC.

This clonotype was seen a few times. The chain carries TRBV9 and TRBJ2-1; 7 nucleotides align to TRBD2. V lost 0 bases to trimming and J lost 10 bases; unmatched junction nucleotides: 7. Germline CDR1 and CDR2: SGDLS and YYNGEE. The CDR3 consists of 14 residues. CDR3 residues: CASSVAPTGGEQFF. In DNA form, the CDR3 reads TGTGCCAGCAGCGTAGCTCCCACGGGGGGAGAGCAGTTCTTC.

This clonotype has more than one count but fewer than ten. This rearrangement joins TRBV7-9 to TRBJ2-1; 10 nucleotides line up with TRBD2. J gave up 5 bases and V 1 base, and 5 bases lay outside the gene matches. CDR1 and CDR2 from the germline V gene are SEHNR and FQNEAQ (reference sequence). CDR3 size: 16 residues. CDR3 nucleotides: TGTGCCAGCAGCTTAGGTCCTAGCGGGAGAAACAATGAGCAGTTCTTC. It encodes CASSLGPSGRNNEQFF. Combining the CDR3 with reference TRBV7-9 and TRBJ2-1 gives the whole variable domain DTGVSQNPRHKITKRGQNVTFRCDPISEHNRLYWYRQTLGQGPEFLTYFQNEAQLEKSRLLSDRFSAERPKGSFSTLEIQRTEQGDSAMYLCASSLGPSGRNNEQFFGPGTRLTVL.

This clonotype was observed a handful of times. The genes are TRBV4-3 and TRBJ2-7; TRBD1 aligns across 9 bases. The V segment lost 4 bases and the J segment 5 bases; nucleotides outside the gene matches: 12. The CDR3 length is 16 residues. The germline CDR1 and CDR2 sequences are LGHNA and YSLEER. The CDR3 is CASSLSPGTGYHEQYF. CDR3 DNA sequence: TGCGCCAGCAGCCTGAGCCCCGGGACAGGGTACCACGAGCAGTACTTC.

This clonotype was counted between two and nine times. J is TRBJ2-1 and V is TRBV7-9, with 11 positions matching TRBD2. J lost 3 bases, V lost 0 bases, and 1 base had no gene match. Germline loops: CDR1 SEHNR, CDR2 FQNEAQ (reference sequence). The CDR3 totals 16 residues. DNA for the CDR3: TGTGCCAGCAGCTTAGCGACTAGCGGGAACTACAATGAGCAGTTCTTC. Translation gives CASSLATSGNYNEQFF.

This clonotype was seen a handful of times. CDR3 in DNA: TGCGCCAGCAGGCGTGGACAGTATTATGGCTACACCTTC. Its protein is CASRRGQYYGYTF. This rearrangement joins TRBV4-1 to TRBJ1-2, with a possible D match to TRBD1 (6 bases). The length of the CDR3 is 13 residues. Germline V gene lookup returns CDR1 MGHRA and CDR2 YSYEKL. The germline V and J ends were trimmed by 6 bases and 5 bases, with 13 bases remaining between them.